The 19 T cell receptor beta chains listed next were all sequenced from one sample in a study of read filtering for tumor transcriptome and immune sequencing. Molecular barcoded adaptors covering alpha/delta and beta/gamma chains were used on approximately 400 ng RNA. TCRdb reprocessed the reads with MiXCR, giving one entry per CDR3 protein. Of about 62,000 distinct CDR3 sequences listed, approximately 19% were seen once; the top ten hold roughly a tenth. Material for sequencing was a population of CD138-negative cells sorted from bone marrow. Receptor source: a donor aged 40 or over with multiple myeloma.

V and J are TRBV28 and TRBJ2-7; possible D gene TRBD1, 5 bases. The CDR3 totals 11 residues. The V end was cut by 6 bases, the J end by 12 bases, with 15 bases between. Per germline, CDR1 MDHEN and CDR2 SYDVKM. This CDR3 reads CASRQGTDRYF. The CDR3, as DNA: TGTGCCAGCAGGCAGGGAACCGACCGGTACTTC. The full variable domain, completed using reference TRBV28 and TRBJ2-7, is DVKVTQSSRYLVKRTGEKVFLECVQDMDHENMFWYRQDPGLGLRLIYFSYDVKMKEKGDIPEGYSVSREKKERFSLILESASTNQTSMYLCASRQGTDRYFGPGTRLTVT.

This clonotype has ten or more counts. This chain's CDR3 is CASSQGTSGLKTQYF. DNA for the CDR3: TGTGCCAGCAGCCAAGGCACTAGCGGGTTGAAGACCCAGTACTTC. The chain has TRBV3-1 and TRBJ2-5, with 9 bases fitting TRBD2. Trimming cost V 1 base and J 6 bases; bases outside gene matches: 6. CDR3 length: 15 residues. The V gene's germline CDR1 is LGHDT and CDR2 YNNKEL (reference sequence).

In its sample, this clonotype was seen many times. The rearrangement links TRBV30 to TRBJ2-2; tentative D call: TRBD1 (5 bases). Germline V lookup: CDR1 GTSNPN, CDR2 SVGIG (reference sequence). The V end was cut by 3 bases, the J end by 4 bases, with 15 bases between. The CDR3 runs 15 residues. CDR3 sequence: CAWSALGPRTGELFF. The DNA of the CDR3 is TGTGCCTGGAGCGCCCTGGGGCCACGCACCGGGGAGCTGTTTTTT.

For this clonotype: This may come from a read error, since a much larger clone is one base off. The CDR3 DNA sequence: TGCGCCAGCAGCACCCCGGGGCTAGATACGCGGTATTTT. This translates into CASSTPGLDTRYF. The chain combines TRBV4-1 with TRBJ2-3; D is possibly TRBD1 or TRBD2 (5 bases each). The CDR3 has 13 amino acids. The germline gives CDR1 MGHRA, CDR2 YSYEKL.

This clonotype appeared many times. The CDR3 here is CASSPGRGGRYQPQHF. The CDR3 DNA is TGTGCCAGCAGTCCAGGGAGGGGGGGGCGATATCAGCCCCAGCATTTT. The chain uses TRBV28 and TRBJ1-5; tentatively, D is TRBD1 (6 bases). V lost 5 bases and J lost 5, with 19 bases in between. The CDR3 is 16 residues long. Germline CDR1 reads MDHEN; CDR2 reads SYDVKM.

This clonotype was recorded at least ten times. The gene calls are TRBV6-2 or TRBV6-3 and TRBJ2-5; D not resolved. CDR1 is MNHEY and CDR2 is SVGEGT in the germline V gene. The germline V and J ends were trimmed by 0 bases and 5 bases, with 13 bases remaining between them. The CDR3 loop spans 15 amino acids. The CDR3 region has the DNA TGTGCCAGCAGTTACTCGACGTGGGGATTGGAGACCCAGTACTTC. Translation: CASSYSTWGLETQYF.

This clonotype was observed at least ten times. The J gene is TRBJ2-1, the V gene TRBV29-1, with 16 bases matching TRBD2. Per the germline V gene, CDR1 is SQVTM and CDR2 is ANQGSEA. The junction had 4 bases not matched to a gene; V was cut back by 3 bases and J by 2 bases. The CDR3 spans 17 residues. CDR3 bases: TGCAGCGTTGAGGGACTAGCGGGGGGGGCCCCCTACAATGAGCAGTTCTTC. Translated, it gives CSVEGLAGGAPYNEQFF.

This clonotype was seen only a few times. This chain joins TRBV11-2 and TRBJ2-5; TRBD2 matches 8 bases. CDR3 length: 14 amino acids. The germline V gene encodes CDR1 SGHAT and CDR2 FQNNGV. The V and J ends lost 2 bases and 5 bases, in that order; junction bases with no gene match: 4. The CDR3 region is CASSLRTSLETQYF. The DNA for the CDR3 is TGTGCCAGCAGCTTACGGACTAGCCTGGAGACCCAGTACTTC.

This clonotype was observed at least ten times. The chain combines TRBV11-2 with TRBJ1-5; the D is unclear. Trimming removed 3 bases from V and 9 bases from J, with 12 bases in between. Germline assignment: CDR1 SGHAT and CDR2 FQNNGV. The CDR3 extends over 13 amino acids. The CDR3 loop is CASSFGVDGPQHF. CDR3 bases: TGTGCCAGCAGCTTTGGGGTTGACGGGCCCCAGCATTTT.

This clonotype was detected many times. The chain carries TRBV11-2 and TRBJ2-7; a weak D match, TRBD1 (6 bases). Germline CDR1 and CDR2: SGHAT and FQNNGV. Trimming stripped 0 bases from V and 0 bases from J, with 15 bases between. The CDR3 sequence is 17 residues long. The CDR3, as DNA: TGTGCCAGCAGCTTAGATCAAGGGGGACAAATCTCCTACGAGCAGTACTTC. This gives the protein CASSLDQGGQISYEQYF.

This clonotype was seen more than once but under ten times. This chain joins TRBV28 and TRBJ1-1; D unclear. V lost 8 bases and J 0 bases, leaving 10 bases between the germline ends. CDR3 length: 13 amino acids. CDR1 and CDR2 from the germline V gene are MDHEN and SYDVKM. DNA for the CDR3: TGTGCCAGCCTATTTGGACTGAACACTGAAGCTTTCTTT. Encoded protein: CASLFGLNTEAFF.

This clonotype appeared many times. CDR3 sequence reads: CASSSISNYGYTF. The CDR3 DNA is TGTGCCAGCAGCTCTATTTCTAACTATGGCTACACCTTC. The chain links TRBV11-2 to TRBJ1-2, with no clear D. The CDR3 runs to 13 residues. V was pared by 4 bases and J by 0 bases, with 6 bases between. CDR1 is SGHAT and CDR2 is FQNNGV in the germline V gene.

This clonotype was seen many times. The junction does not match germline at one end; this may be a read error. V and J are TRBV7-7 and TRBJ2-7, with D possibly TRBD1 on 5 matching bases. Germline loops: CDR1 SSHAT, CDR2 FNYEAQ (reference sequence). The CDR3 is 13 amino acids. CDR3: CASSLEKGLEQYF. DNA for the CDR3: TGTGCTAGCAGCTTGGAAAAGGGGCTCGAGCAGTACTTC.

This clonotype was seen many times. The chain uses TRBV6-5 and TRBJ2-2; 10 nucleotides line up with TRBD1. Trimming cost V 6 bases and J 8 bases; bases outside gene matches: 3. The CDR3 is made up of 13 amino acids. The V gene's germline CDR1 is MNHEY and CDR2 SVGAGI. DNA of the CDR3: TGTGCCAGCAGCAGGACAGGGGGAGGGGAGCTGTTTTTT. Protein: CASSRTGGGELFF.

A remark on this clonotype: This may come from a read error, since a much larger clone is one base off. V gene TRBV20-1 combines with J gene TRBJ2-3, with a possible D match to TRBD2 (7 bases). Germline CDR1 and CDR2: DFQATT and SNEGSKA (reference sequence). This CDR3 has 14 amino acids. The CDR3 nucleotides are TGCGGTGCTAGAAGGGGGGGGGCCACAGATACGCAGTATTTT. Protein product: CGARRGGATDTQYF.

On this clonotype itself: A read error may produce the germline difference seen at one junction end. The chain carries TRBV7-2 and TRBJ2-1; weak D call: TRBD2 (6 bases). Germline CDR1 SGHTA, CDR2 FQGNSA. The length of the CDR3 is 14 residues. CDR3 in DNA: TGTGCCAGCAGTTTAGCGGACTATGCCGATGAGCAGTTCTTC. This gives the protein CASSLADYADEQFF.

As regards this clonotype: This may be a read error, as it is one base from a much larger clone. The chain recombines TRBV4-2 with TRBJ1-5; D may be TRBD2 (6 bases). The DNA matches TRBJ2-3 better at its end, which makes the J call doubtful. This CDR3 has 16 residues. Germline V gene lookup returns CDR1 LGHNA and CDR2 YNFKEQ. CDR3 coding DNA: TGTGCCAGCAGCGGGCAGGGAGGTATTAGCAATCAGCCCCAGTATTTT. It translates to CASSGQGGISNQPQYF.

This clonotype was seen ten or more times. The CDR3 loop is CASSSRQGAKNIQYF. The CDR3 nucleotides are TGTGCCAGCAGTTCCAGACAGGGGGCGAAAAACATTCAGTACTTC. V usage is TRBV28 and J usage is TRBJ2-4; 10 nucleotides line up with TRBD1. The germline gives CDR1 MDHEN, CDR2 SYDVKM. The V segment lost 4 bases and the J segment 4 bases; nucleotides outside the gene matches: 4. The CDR3 totals 15 residues.

Turning to this clonotype: This likely reflects a read error, since a far larger clone is one base away. The chain links TRBV7-9 to TRBJ2-1, with D hard to call. The CDR3 runs 16 residues. In germline, CDR1 is SEHNR, CDR2 FQNEAQ (reference sequence). The CDR3 sequence: CASSRRRYGNDNEKFF. The CDR3 DNA reads TGTGCCAGCAGTCGGCGCCGGTATGGGAATGACAATGAGAAGTTCTTC.